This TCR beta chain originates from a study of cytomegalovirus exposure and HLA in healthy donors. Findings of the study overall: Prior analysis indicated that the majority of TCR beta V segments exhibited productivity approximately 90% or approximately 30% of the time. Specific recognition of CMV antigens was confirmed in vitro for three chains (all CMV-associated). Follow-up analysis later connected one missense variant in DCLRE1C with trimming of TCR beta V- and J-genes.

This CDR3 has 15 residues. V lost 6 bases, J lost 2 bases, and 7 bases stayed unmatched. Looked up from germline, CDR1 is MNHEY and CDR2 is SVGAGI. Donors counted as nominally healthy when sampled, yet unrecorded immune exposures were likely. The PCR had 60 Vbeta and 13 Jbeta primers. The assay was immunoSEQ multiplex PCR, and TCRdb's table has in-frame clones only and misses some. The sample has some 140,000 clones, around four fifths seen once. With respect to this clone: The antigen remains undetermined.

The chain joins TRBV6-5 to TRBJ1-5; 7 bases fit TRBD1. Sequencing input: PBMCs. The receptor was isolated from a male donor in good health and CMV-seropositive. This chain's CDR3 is CASRSTGVGNQPQHF. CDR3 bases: TGTGCCAGCAGGTCAACAGGGGTAGGCAATCAGCCCCAGCATTTT.